The T cell receptor beta chain under discussion was sequenced for a study of human T cells and chemical hapten exposure. The wider study: There were per-sample TCR yield variations, arising mainly from small pooled library volume differences.

By proportion, this clonotype is medium-sized (0.01 to 0.1%). TCRdb reprocessed the RACE reads via MiXCR and lists one record per CDR3 protein. The sample shows roughly 60,000 distinct CDR3 sequences, roughly an eighth of them seen only once. From germline, CDR1 is ENHRY and CDR2 SYGVKD. The CDR3 contains 13 residues. The V end lost 6 bases, the J end lost 0 bases, and 5 bases lay between the germline ends. The time point was: patch test 3, about 24 weeks after DPC sensitization. This sample's treatment: therapeutic diphenylcyclopropenone sensitization with weekly scalp DPC. The material sequenced was whole blood, taken in connection with sensitization to the hapten diphenylcyclopropenone (DPC). The chain couples TRBV10-3 to TRBJ2-2; D is ambiguous. The receptor comes from a man aged 30 to 45 with alopecia areata. Some clones in this sample may be carry-over from other donors' samples. In nucleotides, the CDR3 is TGTGCCATCAGATCCTCGAACACCGGGGAGCTGTTTTTT. Translation: CAIRSSNTGELFF.